This T cell receptor (beta chain) was profiled in a study of glioma-infiltrating T cells. Findings and caveats of the study: Very few CDR3 sequences were shared between tissue and blood. Tissue-blood divergence was below expectation in non-neoplastic patients, above in gliomas.

V lost 2 bases, J lost 2 bases, and 4 bases lay in between. Per the germline V gene, CDR1 is SEHNR and CDR2 is FQNEAQ (reference sequence). This CDR3 has 13 residues. The iRepertoire nested amplicon-rescue multiplex PCR amplified TCR alpha and beta CDR3s from RNA. Input was roughly 85-450 ng of tissue mRNA or PBMC total RNA. TCRdb called the multiplex PCR reads again in MiXCR, with one record for every CDR3 protein. The data show some 85,000 distinct CDR3 sequences, less than 30% seen once. This clonotype has ten or more counts. Its matching antigen is unknown. This chain links TRBV7-9 with TRBJ1-3, with no clear D. Input material: glioma tissue, nonneoplastic brain tissue, or PBMCs (not recorded which). The sequence derives from a human donor with low-grade glioma or glioblastoma, undergoing nonglioma brain surgery, or in good health (not recorded which). The CDR3 DNA sequence: TGTGCCAGCAGCTTAACTGCTGGAAACACCATATATTTT. Its translation is CASSLTAGNTIYF.